The 21 T cell receptor beta chains below all came from one sample that was sequenced in a study of T cell repertoires in cytomegalovirus infection. TCRdb re-derived calls from the reads in MiXCR, one entry per CDR3 protein. Of about 190,000 distinct CDR3 sequences in the sample, about 28% are singletons; the top ten hold approximately 30%. Sequenced: PBMCs. The receptors derive from a human donor in good health (CMV status not recorded). Some clones in this sample may be carry-over from other donors' samples.

This clonotype was observed a few times. This rearrangement joins TRBV12-3 or TRBV12-4 to TRBJ2-7, with 8 positions matching TRBD2. The CDR3 extends over 11 amino acids. With 5 bases clipped from V and 7 bases from J, the junction kept 1 base outside the gene matches. Written as DNA, the CDR3 is TGTGCCAGCAGTCGGGGGGGAGAGCAGTACTTC. Protein: CASSRGGEQYF.

The genes are TRBV7-8 and TRBJ1-6; the match to TRBD1 covers 9 bases. This CDR3 comprises 16 residues. Germline CDR1 SGHVS, CDR2 FQNEAQ. The J segment lost 6 bases and the V segment lost 5 bases, leaving 8 bases of the junction unmatched. In nucleotides, the CDR3 is TGTGCCAGCAGCCCATACAGGGGGCGCAGTAATTCACCCCTCCACTTT. Amino acid sequence: CASSPYRGRSNSPLHF.

J is TRBJ2-6 and V is TRBV9; no firm D call. V lost 1 base and J lost 0, with 14 bases in between. The CDR3 runs to 18 residues. Germline V gene sequence: CDR1 SGDLS, CDR2 YYNGEE. CDR3: CASSVYAPRASGANVLTF. CDR3 DNA sequence: TGTGCCAGCAGCGTATATGCCCCTCGGGCCTCTGGGGCCAACGTCCTGACTTTC.

In its sample, this clonotype was seen a few times. The rearrangement joins TRBV20-1 to TRBJ1-5; maybe TRBD1 (5 bases). Trimming cost V 6 bases and J 2 bases, with 17 bases left between them. CDR3 length equals 15 residues. CDR1 is DFQATT and CDR2 is SNEGSKA in the germline V gene (reference sequence). The CDR3 region has the DNA TGCAGTGCCACGGGACTTGTAATGGGCAATCAGCCCCAGCATTTT. This gives the protein CSATGLVMGNQPQHF.

This CDR3 reads CASRLRPPAVSYNEQFF. CDR3 nucleotides: TGTGCCAGCAGACTTCGTCCTCCTGCCGTCTCCTACAATGAGCAGTTCTTC. The chain combines TRBV2 with TRBJ2-1; D is uncertain. Germline values: CDR1 SNHLY, CDR2 FYNNEI. There are 17 residues in the CDR3. V was cut by 6 bases and J by 0 bases, with 18 bases left in between. Supplemented by reference TRBV2 and TRBJ2-1, the full variable domain reads EPEVTQTPSHQVTQMGQEVILRCVPISNHLYFYWYRQILGQKVEFLVSFYNNEISEKSEIFDDQFSVERPDGSNFTLKIRSTKLEDSAMYFCASRLRPPAVSYNEQFFGPGTRLTVL.

CDR3 nucleotides: TGTGCCAGCAGTGACTGGACTAGCCAAGAGACCCAGTACTTC. Translated: CASSDWTSQETQYF. The chain combines TRBV2 with TRBJ2-5; 7 nucleotides align to TRBD2. Per germline, CDR1 SNHLY and CDR2 FYNNEI. This CDR3 has 14 amino acids. After removal of 3 bases from V and 1 base from J, the junction contained 2 bases not matched to a gene.

This clonotype was seen repeatedly, ten times or more. This rearrangement joins TRBV11-2 to TRBJ1-2; 7 bases line up with TRBD1. Germline V gene data show CDR1 as SGHAT and CDR2 as FQNNGV. The CDR3 totals 13 residues. The J segment lost 6 bases and the V segment lost 4 bases, leaving 5 bases of the junction unmatched. The CDR3 DNA reads TGTGCCAGCAGCTACGGACAGGCGGATGGCTACACCTTC. Protein sequence: CASSYGQADGYTF.

J is TRBJ2-7 and V is TRBV6-5; 7 bases align to TRBD1. V trimming: 7 bases; J trimming: 1 base; junction bases outside the gene matches: 7. This CDR3 comprises 14 residues. CDR1 is MNHEY and CDR2 is SVGAGI in the germline V gene. CDR3: CASIRDSDSYEQYF. The CDR3 region has the DNA TGTGCCAGCATCCGGGACAGTGATTCCTACGAGCAGTACTTC.

The chain is built from TRBV6-4 and TRBJ2-7; 7 bases align to TRBD1. This CDR3 comprises 14 residues. Germline assignment: CDR1 MRHNA and CDR2 SNTAGT. Unmatched junction bases numbered 8, after V lost 6 bases and J lost 3 bases. The CDR3 here is CASRRRQGLYEQYF. The CDR3 coding sequence is TGTGCCAGCAGGAGGAGACAGGGTCTCTACGAGCAGTACTTC.

This chain links TRBV6-2 or TRBV6-3 with TRBJ1-1; the D is unclear. Germline loops: CDR1 MNHEY, CDR2 SVGEGT. The V gene lost 6 bases and the J gene lost 5 bases, with 16 bases spanning the gap. This CDR3 comprises 14 residues. In DNA form, the CDR3 reads TGTGCCAGCAGCCGCTCAGGCTCGGGGACTGAAGCTTTCTTT. Residues: CASSRSGSGTEAFF.

V and J are TRBV7-2 and TRBJ2-5; 7 bases are shared with TRBD1. The length of the CDR3 is 17 residues. Germline CDR1 SGHTA, CDR2 FQGNSA. V shed 1 base, J shed 1 base, and the junction held 9 bases outside the gene matches. DNA for the CDR3: TGTGCCAGCAGCTTAGGGGCAGGGGACAGTGGCCAAGAGACCCAGTACTTC. It specifies CASSLGAGDSGQETQYF.

This chain joins TRBV12-3 or TRBV12-4 and TRBJ1-1; possibly TRBD1 for D (5 bases). V lost 3 bases, J lost 3 bases, and 11 bases lay in between. CDR3 length equals 14 residues. As DNA, the CDR3 is TGTGCCAGCAGTTTGAGGGGTGAGGACACTGAAGCTTTCTTT. Protein product: CASSLRGEDTEAFF.

This chain uses TRBV5-1 with TRBJ2-7; possibly TRBD2 for D (5 bases). Trimming stripped 2 bases from V and 6 bases from J, with 9 bases between. This CDR3 has 12 amino acids. CDR1 is SGHRS, CDR2 YFSETQ, per germline. CDR3 loop: CASSFGEGEQYF. CDR3 DNA: TGCGCCAGCAGCTTCGGGGAAGGCGAGCAGTACTTC.

This chain connects TRBV7-2 to TRBJ1-2; D remains unclear. V was shortened by 6 bases and J by 4 bases, with 12 bases between the two germline ends. The CDR3 spans 13 residues. Germline V gene lookup returns CDR1 SGHTA and CDR2 FQGNSA. This CDR3 reads CASSSDGFYGYTF. As DNA, the CDR3 is TGTGCCAGCAGTTCGGACGGATTCTATGGCTACACCTTC.

This chain uses TRBV7-9 with TRBJ1-2, with 8 bases that match TRBD1. The CDR3 spans 15 residues. The V segment lost 2 bases and the J segment 3 bases; nucleotides outside the gene matches: 5. CDR1 is SEHNR, CDR2 FQNEAQ, per germline (reference sequence). The CDR3 DNA follows: TGTGCCAGCAGCTTAATCTCGGGACAGGACTATGGCTACACCTTC. This sequence encodes CASSLISGQDYGYTF.

Turning to this clonotype: An end of the junction differs from the germline gene, which may be a read error. The CDR3 loop is CPSSFGQPWIAEAFF. The CDR3 region has the DNA TGTCCCAGCAGCTTCGGACAGCCCTGGATCGCTGAAGCTTTCTTT. The chain uses TRBV6-2 or TRBV6-3 and TRBJ1-1; maybe TRBD1 (6 bases). Looked up from germline, CDR1 is MNHEY and CDR2 is SVGEGT. This CDR3 contains 15 residues.

In its sample, this clonotype was seen many times. The chain combines TRBV7-2 with TRBJ2-3; D perhaps matches TRBD1 (6 bases). The germline V gene has CDR1 SGHTA and CDR2 FQGNSA. The CDR3 length is 14 residues. Trimming removed 7 bases from V and 0 bases from J, with 11 bases in between. The CDR3 region has the DNA TGTGCCAGCACTAGGGGGATAAGCACAGATACGCAGTATTTT. Its protein product is CASTRGISTDTQYF.

This clonotype was counted at least ten times. The rearrangement joins TRBV11-3 to TRBJ2-1, with D maybe TRBD1 (5 bases). V lost 6 bases and J 2 bases, leaving 14 bases between the germline ends. In germline, CDR1 is SGHNT, CDR2 YENEEA. This CDR3 contains 15 residues. CDR3 sequence: CASSLSNRPYNEQFF. Here the CDR3 DNA reads TGTGCCAGCAGTCTGAGTAACAGGCCCTACAATGAGCAGTTCTTC.

This sequence joins TRBV20-1 and TRBJ2-1; 10 nucleotides line up with TRBD1. Germline V gene sequence: CDR1 DFQATT, CDR2 SNEGSKA (reference sequence). The CDR3 contains 16 residues. After removal of 0 bases from V and 1 base from J, the junction contained 3 bases not matched to a gene. CDR3 DNA sequence: TGCAGTGCTAGAGATGACAGGGGGCGATCCTACAATGAGCAGTTCTTC. It is translated as CSARDDRGRSYNEQFF.

This clonotype appeared a few times. The rearrangement uses TRBV12-3 or TRBV12-4 and TRBJ1-4, with unresolved D. Deletions cut 5 bases from V and 6 bases from J, with 13 bases between. The CDR3 extends over 14 amino acids. CDR3 nucleotide sequence: TGTGCCAGCAGTAAAGCAGGCGGAGATGAAAAACTGTTTTTT. Translation: CASSKAGGDEKLFF.

As for this clonotype: This may arise from a read error, as a much more abundant clone is one base away. The chain links TRBV7-4 to TRBJ1-1; tentatively, D is TRBD1 (5 bases). CDR3 length: 15 residues. Trimming cost V 3 bases and J 5 bases, with 16 bases left between them. Germline-derived CDR1 and CDR2 are SGHVT and SQSDAQ. The CDR3 here is CASSLGTIEETEAFF. DNA for the CDR3: TGTGCCAGCAGCTTGGGGACTATCGAAGAGACTGAAGCTTTCTTT.